This is a list of T cell receptor beta chains from one sample in a study of cytomegalovirus exposure and HLA in healthy donors. Clones were sequenced by immunoSEQ multiplex PCR, and TCRdb holds only the in-frame ones, with some missing. The table for this sample gives 110,000 to 150,000 clones. Input material: PBMCs. The origin of the receptors is a young woman in good health and CMV-seronegative. Both conserved end residues are part of each CDR3. Fields, in order: V gene, J gene, CDR3 protein.

>TRBV23-1|TRBJ2-3
CASAGRTGTDTQYF
>TRBV6-1|TRBJ1-4
CASSENAGWNAKLFF
>TRBV7-2|TRBJ2-3
CASSQGYYGEQYF
>TRBV28|TRBJ2-3
CASSFGTVPGTQYF
>TRBV30|TRBJ1-4
CAWSARDSNEKLFF
>TRBV14|TRBJ2-1
CASSRWTGQYNEQFF
>TRBV4-2|TRBJ2-1
CASSQEWSGSSYNEQFF
>TRBV5-4|TRBJ1-3
CASSREFGNTIYF
>TRBV18|TRBJ1-2
CASSPSTTLDYGYTF
>TRBV7-3|TRBJ2-3
CASSLRTSGTTDTQYF
>TRBV30|TRBJ1-4
CAWNPGQGVEKLFF
>TRBV10-3|TRBJ2-7
CAISEPVGLAGGRREYEQYF
>TRBV7-2|TRBJ2-1
CASSSTVHKREGYNEQFF
>TRBV19|TRBJ2-7
CASSVTGGPPYEQYF
>TRBV5-6|TRBJ2-7
CASSLGLANPWEQYF
>TRBV18|TRBJ1-2
CASSPRSLESNYGYTF
>TRBV5-3|TRBJ1-1
CARSLGGDTEAFF
>TRBV2|TRBJ1-1
CASSMGGWTEAFF
>TRBV4-2|TRBJ2-3
CASSLQPGQGSDTQYF
>TRBV7-8|TRBJ2-1
CASSFGLANEQFF
>TRBV30|TRBJ2-2
CAWSLLGVDTGELFF
>TRBV4-1|TRBJ1-2
CASSQPGRYGYTF
>TRBV6-1|TRBJ2-2
CASSELVGSTGELFF
>TRBV5-1|TRBJ1-5
CASSLAGQGNQPQHF
>TRBV9|TRBJ2-1
CASSVEGLAGEGNEQFF
>TRBV10-3|TRBJ2-1
CAISGPPGANEQFF
>TRBV6-1|TRBJ1-1
CASSDGAGMNTEAFF
>TRBV10-1|TRBJ1-1
CASSESPRGTTEAFF
>TRBV6-5|TRBJ1-1
CASRVRADTEAFF
>TRBV5-7|TRBJ2-2
CASSLGRGNGPGELFF
>TRBV7-2|TRBJ2-7
CASRLKGQGYYEQYF
>TRBV2|TRBJ2-1
CASRTGITYNEQFF
>TRBV5-1|TRBJ1-1
CASSPGVLQGVWAEAFF
>TRBV5-1|TRBJ2-5
CASSLGMTYQETQYF
>TRBV19|TRBJ2-1
CASSISGPNYNEQFF
>TRBV29-1|TRBJ1-2
CSVAQGGGYGYTF
>TRBV27|TRBJ2-1
CARALAGEGLDEQFF
>TRBV5-4|TRBJ2-2
CASSFGKTGELFF
>TRBV27|TRBJ2-2
CASSIKTGVGELFF
>TRBV9|TRBJ2-3
CASSVAGRPDTQYF
>TRBV9|TRBJ2-3
CASSVGGFPSSGTDTQYF
>TRBV2|TRBJ1-1
CASRQGAVTEAFF
>TRBV18|TRBJ1-3
CASSPMTFPTSGNTIYF
>TRBV5-1|TRBJ1-4
CASSPSGLTGEKLFF
>TRBV5-4|TRBJ2-3
CASSRPGLASDTQYF
>TRBV13|TRBJ2-7
CASSFRQSDRGQYF
>TRBV27|TRBJ2-5
CASSLYSGGQRETQYF
>TRBV11-2|TRBJ1-1
CASSFLRVAEAFF
>TRBV2|TRBJ1-2
CASSLDRARNGYTF
>TRBV13|TRBJ2-3
CASSPGVAGGTDTQYF
>TRBV27|TRBJ2-5
CASSSMGLAAQETQYF
>TRBV14|TRBJ1-1
CASSQDRRPGVMVWNTEAFF
>TRBV19|TRBJ2-1
CASTGVVSYNEQFF
>TRBV2|TRBJ2-7
CASTASPGFDEQYF
>TRBV30|TRBJ1-5
CAWSKGVNSNQPQHF